Listed here is a single TCR beta chain. Per germline, CDR1 MNHNY and CDR2 SVGAGI (reference sequence). CDR3 size: 15 residues. J was trimmed by 5 bases and V by 10 bases; bases with no gene match: 10. The source of the sample is a study of blood T cell repertoires in COVID-19. TCRdb's table, derived via immunoSEQ multiplex PCR, lists solely in-frame clones and lacks some. The table includes roughly 250,000 clones, about nine tenths detected once. Sequencing was done on a sample of peripheral blood. The chain uses TRBV6-6 and TRBJ2-2; 10 bases agree with TRBD1. The TCR originated in a man in his sixties who had recovered from COVID-19. The CDR3 protein is CATKGGQGRTGELFF. In DNA form, the CDR3 reads TGTGCCACCAAAGGGGGACAGGGGCGGACCGGGGAGCTGTTTTTT.